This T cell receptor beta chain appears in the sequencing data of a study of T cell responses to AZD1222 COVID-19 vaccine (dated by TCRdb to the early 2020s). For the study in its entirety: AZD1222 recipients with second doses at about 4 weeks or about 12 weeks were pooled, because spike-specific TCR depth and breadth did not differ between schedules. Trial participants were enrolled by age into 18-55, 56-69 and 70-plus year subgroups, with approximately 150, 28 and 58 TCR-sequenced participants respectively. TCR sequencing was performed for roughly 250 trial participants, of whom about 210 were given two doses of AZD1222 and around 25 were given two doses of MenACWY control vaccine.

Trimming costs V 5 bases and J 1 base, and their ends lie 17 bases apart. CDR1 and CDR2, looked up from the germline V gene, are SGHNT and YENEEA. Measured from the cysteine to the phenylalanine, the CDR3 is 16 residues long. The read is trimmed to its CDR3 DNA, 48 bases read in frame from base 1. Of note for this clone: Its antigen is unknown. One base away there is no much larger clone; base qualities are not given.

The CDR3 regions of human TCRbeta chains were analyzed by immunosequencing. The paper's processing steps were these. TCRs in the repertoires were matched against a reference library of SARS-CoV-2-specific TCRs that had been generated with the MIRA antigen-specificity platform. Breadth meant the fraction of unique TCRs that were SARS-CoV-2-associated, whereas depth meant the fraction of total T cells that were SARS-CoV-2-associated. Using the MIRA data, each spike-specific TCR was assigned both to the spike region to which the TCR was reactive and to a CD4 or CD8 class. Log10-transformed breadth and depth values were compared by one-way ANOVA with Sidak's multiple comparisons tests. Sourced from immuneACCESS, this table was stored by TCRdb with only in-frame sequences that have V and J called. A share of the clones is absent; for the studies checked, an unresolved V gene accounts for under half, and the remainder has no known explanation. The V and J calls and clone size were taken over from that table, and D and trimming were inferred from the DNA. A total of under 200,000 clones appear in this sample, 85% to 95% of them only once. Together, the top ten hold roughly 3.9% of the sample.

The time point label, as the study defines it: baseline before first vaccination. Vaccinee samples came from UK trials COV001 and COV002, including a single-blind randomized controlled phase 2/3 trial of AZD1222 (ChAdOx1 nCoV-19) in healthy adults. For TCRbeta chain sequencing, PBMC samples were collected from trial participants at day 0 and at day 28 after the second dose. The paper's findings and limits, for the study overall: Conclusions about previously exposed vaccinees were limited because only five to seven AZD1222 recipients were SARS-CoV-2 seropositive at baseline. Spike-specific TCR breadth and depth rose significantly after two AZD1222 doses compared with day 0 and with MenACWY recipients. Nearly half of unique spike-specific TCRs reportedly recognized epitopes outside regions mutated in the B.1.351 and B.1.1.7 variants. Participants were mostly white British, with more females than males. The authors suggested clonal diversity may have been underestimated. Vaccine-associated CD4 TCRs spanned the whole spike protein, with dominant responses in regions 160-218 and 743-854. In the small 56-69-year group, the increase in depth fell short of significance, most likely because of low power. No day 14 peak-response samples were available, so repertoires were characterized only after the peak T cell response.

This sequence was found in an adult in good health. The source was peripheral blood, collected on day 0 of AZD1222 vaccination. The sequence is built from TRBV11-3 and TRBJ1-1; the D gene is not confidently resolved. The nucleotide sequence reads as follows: TGTGCCAGCAGCCCCACTTTCCGCGGTGCGAACACTGAAGCTTTCTTT. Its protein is CASSPTFRGANTEAFF. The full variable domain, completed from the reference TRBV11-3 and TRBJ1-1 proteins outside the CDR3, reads EAGVVQSPRYKIIEKKQPVAFWCNPISGHNTLYWYLQNLGQGPELLIRYENEEAVDDSQLPKDRFSAERLKGVDSTLKIQPAELGDSAVYLCASSPTFRGANTEAFFGQGTRLTVV.